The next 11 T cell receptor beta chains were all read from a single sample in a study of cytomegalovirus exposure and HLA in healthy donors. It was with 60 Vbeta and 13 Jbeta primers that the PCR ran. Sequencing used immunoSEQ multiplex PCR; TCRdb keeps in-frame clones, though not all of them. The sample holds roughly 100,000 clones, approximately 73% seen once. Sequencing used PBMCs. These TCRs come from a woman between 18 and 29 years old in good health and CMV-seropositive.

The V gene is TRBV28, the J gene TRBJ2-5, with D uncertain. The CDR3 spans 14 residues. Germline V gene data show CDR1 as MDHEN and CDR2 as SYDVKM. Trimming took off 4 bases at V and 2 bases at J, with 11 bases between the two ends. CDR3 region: CASSWALRQETQYF. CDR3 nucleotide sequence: TGTGCCAGCAGTTGGGCCCTTCGACAAGAGACCCAGTACTTC.

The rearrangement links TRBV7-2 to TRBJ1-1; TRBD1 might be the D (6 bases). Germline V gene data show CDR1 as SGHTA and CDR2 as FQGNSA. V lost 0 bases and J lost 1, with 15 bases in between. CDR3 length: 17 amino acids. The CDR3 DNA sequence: TGTGCCAGCAGCTTAGCGCGGGGGCTGGGTTCGAACACTGAAGCTTTCTTT. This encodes CASSLARGLGSNTEAFF. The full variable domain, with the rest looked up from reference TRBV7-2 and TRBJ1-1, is GAGVSQSPSNKVTEKGKDVELRCDPISGHTALYWYRQSLGQGLEFLIYFQGNSAPDKSGLPSDRFSAERTGGSVSTLTIQRTQQEDSAVYLCASSLARGLGSNTEAFFGQGTRLTVV.

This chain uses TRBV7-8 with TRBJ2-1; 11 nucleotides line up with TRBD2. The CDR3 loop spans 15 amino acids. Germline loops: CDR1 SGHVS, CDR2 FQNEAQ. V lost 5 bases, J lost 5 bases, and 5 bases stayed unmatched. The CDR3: CASSQGTSGNNEQFF. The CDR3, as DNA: TGTGCCAGCAGCCAAGGGACTAGCGGCAACAATGAGCAGTTCTTC.

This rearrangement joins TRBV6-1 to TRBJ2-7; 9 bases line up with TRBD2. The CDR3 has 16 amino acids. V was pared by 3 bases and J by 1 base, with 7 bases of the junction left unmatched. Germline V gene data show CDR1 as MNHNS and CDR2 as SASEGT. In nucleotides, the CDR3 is TGTGCCAGCAGTGAGCTTGGGAGCGGGAGGTCCTACGAGCAGTACTTC. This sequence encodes CASSELGSGRSYEQYF.

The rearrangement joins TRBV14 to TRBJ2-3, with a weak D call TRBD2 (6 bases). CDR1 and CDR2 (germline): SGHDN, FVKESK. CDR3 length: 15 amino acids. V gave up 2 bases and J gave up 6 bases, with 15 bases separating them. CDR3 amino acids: CASSQTTSPGDTQYF. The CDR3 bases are TGTGCCAGCAGCCAAACCACTAGCCCTGGGGATACGCAGTATTTT.

The CDR3 region is CASSLFPRQGSYNEQFF. CDR3 nucleotides: TGTGCCAGCAGCTTATTCCCCCGACAGGGCTCCTACAATGAGCAGTTCTTC. The rearrangement joins TRBV7-2 to TRBJ2-1; TRBD1 agrees at 7 bases. This CDR3 is 17 amino acids long. Looked up from germline, CDR1 is SGHTA and CDR2 is FQGNSA. Trimming removed 2 bases from V and 0 bases from J; junction bases left unmatched: 7.

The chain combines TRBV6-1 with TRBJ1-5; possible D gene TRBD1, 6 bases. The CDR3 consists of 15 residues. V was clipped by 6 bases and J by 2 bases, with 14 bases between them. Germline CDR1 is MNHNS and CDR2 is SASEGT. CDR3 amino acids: CASSSTSGGNQPQHF. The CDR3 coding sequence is TGTGCCAGCAGCTCGACATCAGGGGGCAATCAGCCCCAGCATTTT.

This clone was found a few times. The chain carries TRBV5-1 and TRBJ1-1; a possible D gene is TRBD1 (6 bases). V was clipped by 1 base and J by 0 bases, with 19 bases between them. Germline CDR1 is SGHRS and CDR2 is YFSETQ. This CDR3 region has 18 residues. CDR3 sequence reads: CASSLFLNRVGMNTEAFF. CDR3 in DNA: TGCGCCAGCAGCTTGTTCTTGAACAGGGTGGGGATGAACACTGAAGCTTTCTTT.

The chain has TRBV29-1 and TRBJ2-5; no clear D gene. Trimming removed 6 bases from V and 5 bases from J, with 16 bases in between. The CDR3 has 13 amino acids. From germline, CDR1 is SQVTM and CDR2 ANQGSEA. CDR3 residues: CSVGQLIWETQYF. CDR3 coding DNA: TGCAGCGTGGGCCAGTTGATTTGGGAGACCCAGTACTTC.

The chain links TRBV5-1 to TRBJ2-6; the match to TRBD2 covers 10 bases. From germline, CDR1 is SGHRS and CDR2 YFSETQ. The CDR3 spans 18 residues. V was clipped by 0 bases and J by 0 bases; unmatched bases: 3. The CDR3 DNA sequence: TGCGCCAGCAGCTTGGGGACTAGCGGCTACTCTGGGGCCAACGTCCTGACTTTC. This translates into CASSLGTSGYSGANVLTF.

The CDR3 DNA follows: TGCGCCAGCAGCGGAAGACGCCGGGACAGGGCGATAAATGAGCAGTTCTTC. Protein product: CASSGRRRDRAINEQFF. V and J are TRBV4-1 and TRBJ2-1; the match to TRBD1 covers 9 bases. This CDR3 is built from 17 residues. Germline CDR1 reads MGHRA; CDR2 reads YSYEKL. The V gene end was trimmed by 5 bases and the J gene end by 7 bases; junction bases not matched to a gene: 15.